The 5 T cell receptor beta chains below all came from one sample that was sequenced in a study of T cell responses to AZD1222 COVID-19 vaccine (dated by TCRdb to the early 2020s). The protocol used for the library was the immunoSEQ multiplex PCR assay. TCRdb took this table from immuneACCESS and kept in-frame rearrangements with V and J called. Such tables lack part of the clones; where checked against another copy, unresolved V genes explain under half of the gap, and the rest is unexplained. Present in this sample are around 200,000 clones, roughly 94% of which were seen just once. The ten largest clones take up about 1.5% of the sample. The time point label of this sample denotes: about 28 days (+/-7) after the second vaccine dose. Material: peripheral blood, obtained 28 days after the second AZD1222 dose. The receptors come from an adult who received the AZD1222 COVID-19 vaccine.

This chain connects TRBV6-5 to TRBJ1-2; 7 bases match TRBD1. This CDR3 has 14 amino acids. V trimming: 4 bases; J trimming: 7 bases; junction bases outside the gene matches: 9. Germline CDR1 is MNHEY and CDR2 is SVGAGI. In nucleotides, the CDR3 is TGTGCCAGCAGTTTAGACAGGGAGGTGGCTGGCTACACCTTC. Translation gives CASSLDREVAGYTF.

V is TRBV4-1 and J is TRBJ2-7; 13 bases are shared with TRBD2. The CDR3 covers 18 residues. CDR1 is MGHRA, CDR2 YSYEKL, per germline. V gave up 3 bases and J gave up 3 bases; unmatched junction bases: 11. The CDR3 sequence is CASSQSSPGLAGYYEQYF. The CDR3 region has the DNA TGCGCCAGCAGCCAGAGCTCCCCGGGACTAGCGGGATACTACGAGCAGTACTTC.

The chain links TRBV5-1 to TRBJ1-3, with unresolved D. The CDR3 length is 11 residues. V gave up 3 bases and J gave up 2 bases, with 0 bases separating them. CDR1 is SGHRS and CDR2 is YFSETQ in the germline V gene. Here the CDR3 reads CASSSGNTIYF. For the CDR3, the DNA is TGCGCCAGCAGCTCTGGAAACACCATATATTTT. The full variable domain, with the rest looked up from reference TRBV5-1 and TRBJ1-3, is KAGVTQTPRYLIKTRGQQVTLSCSPISGHRSVSWYQQTPGQGLQFLFEYFSETQRNKGNFPGRFSGRQFSNSRSEMNVSTLELGDSALYLCASSSGNTIYFGEGSWLTVV.

Regarding this clone: The same CDR3 also results from other DNA sequences found in this sample. The chain employs TRBV6-4 and TRBJ1-1, with D perhaps TRBD1 (6 bases). CDR3 size: 13 residues. Germline CDR1 reads MRHNA; CDR2 reads SNTAGT. Trimming took 6 bases from V and 0 from J, leaving 8 bases between them. The chain's CDR3 is CASRGQMNTEAFF. As DNA, the CDR3 is TGTGCCAGCAGGGGACAAATGAACACTGAAGCTTTCTTT.

A single count supports this clone. This rearrangement joins TRBV6-4 to TRBJ1-6; D gene unclear. The length of the CDR3 is 14 residues. Germline V gene data show CDR1 as MRHNA and CDR2 as SNTAGT. The V and J ends lost 0 bases and 6 bases respectively, with 6 bases between them. The CDR3 region is CASSDSYINSPLHF. The CDR3 DNA reads TGTGCCAGCAGTGACTCGTACATTAATTCACCCCTCCACTTT.